This T cell receptor beta chain was documented in a study of a mutant IDH1 vaccine in newly diagnosed glioma. The time point: baseline, week 1 (first vaccination visit). Treatment denoted: pre-vaccination baseline after standard-of-care therapy. V dropped 0 bases and J dropped 1 base, with 9 bases sitting between them. Looked up from germline, CDR1 is GTSNPN and CDR2 is SVGIG (reference sequence). The CDR3 is 14 residues long. This table comes from immunoSEQ multiplex PCR, and its TCRdb copy is limited to in-frame clones, with some not included. The table lists about 54,000 clones, roughly 80% of them singletons, with about a fifth in the top ten. This clone was seen more than once but under ten times.

The J gene is TRBJ1-1, the V gene TRBV30; D unclear. Sequenced here: PBMCs, sampled from a glioma patient treated with radiotherapy, temozolomide or both. The TCR originated in a young man with glioma. This CDR3 reads CAWSVLQWNTEAFF. The CDR3 coding sequence is TGTGCCTGGAGTGTCCTTCAATGGAACACTGAAGCTTTCTTT.